This T cell receptor beta chain was captured by sequencing in a study of graft-versus-host responses after intestinal transplantation. The wider study: Transplant types were multivisceral, liver-intestinal, or isolated intestinal. Anti-thymocyte globulin was used for induction in all recipients, who then took tacrolimus and steroids for approximately 3 years.

Notes on this clone: Its antigen is currently unknown.

From germline, CDR1 is MNHEY and CDR2 SMNVEV (reference sequence). With 3 bases removed from V and 6 bases from J, the gap between germline ends came to 8 bases. The CDR3 runs 13 residues. Study-level results: GvH clones turned up in recipient marrow; some had shown up first in ileum or blood. Allografts of one patient group, those with graft-donor T cell macrochimerism, had high graft-versus-host to host-versus-graft clonal ratios.

Data came from immunoSEQ multiplex PCR; TCRdb stores just in-frame clones and leaves some out. Of under 150,000 clones listed, around 93% are singletons. This specimen consisted of unstimulated CD4+ T cells sorted from spleen or lymph node cells, obtained before intestinal transplant. The V call is TRBV27, the J call TRBJ1-4; D possibly corresponds to TRBD1 (5 bases). This TCR derives from a human donor who received an intestinal transplant. The CDR3 protein is CASSLQTDEKLFF. The DNA for the CDR3 is TGTGCCAGCAGTTTGCAGACAGATGAAAAACTGTTTTTT.